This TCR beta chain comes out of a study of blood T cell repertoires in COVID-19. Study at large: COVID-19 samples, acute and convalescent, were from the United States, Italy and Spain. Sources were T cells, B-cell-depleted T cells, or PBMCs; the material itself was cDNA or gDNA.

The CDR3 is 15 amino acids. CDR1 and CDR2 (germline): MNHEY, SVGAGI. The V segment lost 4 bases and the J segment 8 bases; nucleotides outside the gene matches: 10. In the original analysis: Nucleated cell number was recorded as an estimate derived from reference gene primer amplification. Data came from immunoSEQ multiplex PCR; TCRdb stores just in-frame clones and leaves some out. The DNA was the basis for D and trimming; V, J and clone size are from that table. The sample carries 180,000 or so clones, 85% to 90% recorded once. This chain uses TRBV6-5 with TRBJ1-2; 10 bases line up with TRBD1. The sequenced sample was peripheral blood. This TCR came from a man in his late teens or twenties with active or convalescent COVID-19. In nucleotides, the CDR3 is TGTGCCAGCAGTTTTTGGACAGGGGGGACGGGCGGCTACACCTTC. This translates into CASSFWTGGTGGYTF.